This T cell receptor (beta chain) comes out of a study of T cell responses to AZD1222 COVID-19 vaccine. Points from the study as a whole: Repertoires in all cases were sampled only once the peak T cell response had passed. The donor cohort was predominantly white British with a female majority, and clonal diversity may have been underestimated.

Generated by immunoSEQ multiplex PCR, the TCRdb table keeps only in-frame clones and is missing some. The data show about 130,000 clones, approximately 89% seen once. The table lists this clone with a count of one. Its target is not known. This CDR3 has 14 residues. Trimming took off 2 bases at V and 7 bases at J, with 14 bases between the two ends. The V gene's germline CDR1 is MNHEY and CDR2 SVGEGT. V gene TRBV6-2 or TRBV6-3 combines with J gene TRBJ1-2; unclear D gene. The sequenced sample was peripheral blood, obtained 28 days after the second AZD1222 dose. This TCR derives from an adult who received the AZD1222 COVID-19 vaccine. The CDR3 sequence is CASSYGSGFAGYTF. In DNA, the CDR3 is TGTGCCAGCAGTTACGGTTCCGGGTTCGCTGGCTACACCTTC.